One and the same sample provided the 30 T cell receptor beta chains below, sequenced in a study of Ad26.COV2.S vaccination and SARS-CoV-2 variants. TCRdb keeps only in-frame clones here, not all; method: immunoSEQ multiplex PCR. The sample includes fewer than 400,000 clones, 85% seen only once; the top ten take 2% to 2.5%. Indicated treatment: approximately 18 received Ad26.COV2.S at low or high dose, single or two shots; several received placebo; per-sample allocation not given. Specimen acquisition occurred on day 63 following the initial vaccine or placebo injection. The source was peripheral blood, collected in a trial of Ad26.COV2.S vaccine versus placebo. These receptors came from a person aged 18 to 65 who received the Ad26.COV2.S COVID-19 vaccine or a placebo.

This clone has just a few counts. The chain uses TRBV12-3 or TRBV12-4 and TRBJ1-1, with TRBD1 matching 7 bases. Unmatched junction bases numbered 0, after V lost 7 bases and J lost 1 base. CDR3 length equals 12 residues. The CDR3 sequence is CASNRGNTEAFF. The CDR3 coding sequence is TGTGCCAGCAACAGGGGGAACACTGAAGCTTTCTTT.

The rearrangement links TRBV7-2 to TRBJ2-2; D unresolved. This CDR3 contains 16 residues. Germline assignment: CDR1 SGHTA and CDR2 FQGNSA. V gave up 5 bases and J gave up 1 base, with 14 bases separating them. The chain's CDR3 is CASSPLGLQNTGELFF. DNA of the CDR3: TGTGCCAGCAGCCCCTTGGGTTTGCAGAACACCGGGGAGCTGTTTTTT.

V usage is TRBV23-1 and J usage is TRBJ2-7, with TRBD1 matching over 7 bases. TRBV23-1 is noted as an ORF with a role that remains uncertain. CDR3 length: 11 residues. CDR3 region: CASTLGQTRCV. CDR3 in DNA: TGCGCCAGCACCCTGGGACAGACGAGATGCGTC.

The rearrangement uses TRBV6-6 and TRBJ2-5, with TRBD1 matching over 9 bases. The CDR3 covers 16 residues. From germline, CDR1 is MNHNY and CDR2 SVGAGI (reference sequence). J was trimmed by 4 bases and V by 2 bases; bases with no gene match: 8. The CDR3 loop reads CASSYGGQGLGETQYF. The CDR3 DNA reads as TGTGCCAGCAGTTACGGGGGACAGGGTTTAGGAGAGACCCAGTACTTC.

This chain joins TRBV11-2 and TRBJ2-7, with 7 bases that match TRBD1. Germline CDR1 SGHAT, CDR2 FQNNGV. The CDR3 runs 13 residues. Trimming removed 5 bases from V and 5 bases from J; junction bases left unmatched: 6. CDR3 DNA sequence: TGTGCCAGCAGCAACTCAGGGGGTCACGAGCAGTACTTC. Amino acids: CASSNSGGHEQYF.

This chain connects TRBV5-1 to TRBJ1-2, with D unclear. Germline V CDR1 and CDR2: SGHRS, YFSETQ. Trimming took off 0 bases at V and 1 base at J, with 10 bases between the two ends. The CDR3 is made up of 15 amino acids. CDR3 nucleotide sequence: TGCGCCAGCAGCTTGGGGTCAGGTGATAACTATGGCTACACCTTC. The encoded protein is CASSLGSGDNYGYTF.

The gene calls are TRBV2 and TRBJ2-6, with D possibly being TRBD1 or TRBD2 (5 bases each). Trimming took 4 bases from V and 3 from J, leaving 16 bases between them. CDR1 and CDR2 (germline): SNHLY, FYNNEI. The CDR3 runs 17 residues. The CDR3 nucleotides read TGTGCCAGCAGTGTGTATCCGGGGCAGGTTGGGGCCAACGTCCTGACTTTC. This gives the protein CASSVYPGQVGANVLTF.

V usage is TRBV4-1 and J usage is TRBJ1-1; D gene ambiguous. CDR3 size: 15 residues. Germline CDR1 MGHRA, CDR2 YSYEKL. The V gene lost 1 base and the J gene lost 3 bases, with 12 bases spanning the gap. The CDR3 coding sequence is TGCGCCAGCAGCCAAGTCGTCCGGAGCTACACTGAAGCTTTCTTT. It encodes CASSQVVRSYTEAFF.

Concerning this clone itself: The same CDR3 can be traced to other DNA sequences in this sample. V usage is TRBV12-3 or TRBV12-4 and J usage is TRBJ2-7, with a tentative D call TRBD1 (5 bases). The V end was cut by 3 bases, the J end by 3 bases, with 9 bases between. CDR3 size: 13 residues. This chain's CDR3 is CASSFRGLYEQYF. The DNA of the CDR3 is TGTGCCAGCAGTTTTAGGGGCCTCTACGAGCAGTACTTC.

This sequence joins TRBV2 and TRBJ2-4, with D perhaps TRBD1 or TRBD2 (5 bases each). This CDR3 comprises 15 residues. Germline CDR1 is SNHLY and CDR2 is FYNNEI. V was cut by 3 bases and J by 0 bases, with 9 bases left in between. The CDR3 is CASSDPGTAKNIQYF. The CDR3 nucleotides are TGTGCCAGCAGTGATCCCGGGACAGCCAAAAACATTCAGTACTTC.

There are a few counts of this clone. The chain combines TRBV5-1 with TRBJ1-4, with D tentatively TRBD1 (6 bases). Germline V gene sequence: CDR1 SGHRS, CDR2 YFSETQ. The CDR3 has 15 amino acids. V lost 0 bases, J lost 7 bases, and 13 bases lay in between. This CDR3 reads CASSLALQGGEKLFF. The CDR3 DNA sequence: TGCGCCAGCAGCTTGGCCTTACAGGGTGGTGAAAAACTGTTTTTT.

The chain recombines TRBV19 with TRBJ1-5, with D maybe TRBD1 (6 bases). Per germline, CDR1 LNHDA and CDR2 SQIVND (reference sequence). There are 15 residues in the CDR3. V lost 8 bases and J 0 bases, leaving 14 bases between the germline ends. CDR3 sequence: CASRRGKFSNQPQHF. CDR3 bases: TGTGCCAGTCGCAGGGGCAAGTTTAGCAATCAGCCCCAGCATTTT.

The chain has TRBV9 and TRBJ1-1; D not resolved. The CDR3 has 12 residues. V shed 0 bases and J shed 7 bases, with 7 bases lying between them. Germline loops: CDR1 SGDLS, CDR2 YYNGEE. The CDR3 protein is CASSVGAGEAFF. DNA for the CDR3: TGTGCCAGCAGCGTAGGGGCAGGTGAAGCTTTCTTT.

V and J are TRBV4-2 and TRBJ1-2, with 7 bases matching TRBD1. There are 16 residues in the CDR3. Per germline, CDR1 LGHNA and CDR2 YNFKEQ. The V and J ends lost 2 bases and 5 bases, in that order; junction bases with no gene match: 11. The CDR3 loop is CASSQPKGAGGYGYTF. The CDR3, as DNA: TGTGCCAGCAGCCAACCTAAGGGGGCTGGGGGATATGGCTACACCTTC.

This chain connects TRBV28 to TRBJ1-2; TRBD1 aligns across 9 bases. Germline trimming cut 6 bases from V and 2 bases from J; bases unmatched to any gene: 10. Per the germline V gene, CDR1 is MDHEN and CDR2 is SYDVKM. The CDR3 is 16 residues long. The CDR3 DNA reads as TGTGCCAGCAGCCCCCACCAGGGACAGGGCAACTATGGCTACACCTTC. Its protein is CASSPHQGQGNYGYTF.

The rearrangement joins TRBV13 to TRBJ2-5; D is tentatively TRBD1 or TRBD2 (5 bases each). There are 13 residues in the CDR3. CDR1 and CDR2 (germline): PRHDT, FYEKMQ (reference sequence). V was pared by 5 bases and J by 4 bases, with 11 bases between. The DNA for the CDR3 is TGTGCCAGCAGCCGCCGGGACGGAGAGACCCAGTACTTC. This codes for CASSRRDGETQYF.

J is TRBJ2-3 and V is TRBV7-6; D possibly matches TRBD1 or TRBD2 (6 bases each). The V and J ends lost 4 bases and 2 bases respectively, with 13 bases between them. There are 15 residues in the CDR3. Germline V gives CDR1 SGHVS, CDR2 FNYEAQ. CDR3 nucleotide sequence: TGTGCCAGCAGCTCGGGGGCGGGAATCACAGATACGCAGTATTTT. Translating it yields CASSSGAGITDTQYF. Together with reference TRBV7-6 and TRBJ2-3, the CDR3 gives the full variable domain: GAGVSQSPRYKVTKRGQDVALRCDPISGHVSLYWYRQALGQGPEFLTYFNYEAQQDKSGLPNDRFSAERPEGSISTLTIQRTEQRDSAMYRCASSSGAGITDTQYFGPGTRLTVL.

The rearrangement uses TRBV10-3 and TRBJ1-1; TRBD1 matches 7 bases. CDR3 size: 15 residues. The V segment lost 4 bases and the J segment 4 bases; nucleotides outside the gene matches: 9. Germline-derived CDR1 and CDR2 are ENHRY and SYGVKD. The CDR3 here is CAISGLGQPGTEAFF. The CDR3 DNA is TGTGCCATCAGTGGGTTGGGACAGCCAGGCACTGAAGCTTTCTTT.

CDR3 bases: TGTGCCAGCAGCTTCTACTCCTACAATGAGCAGTTCTTC. This encodes CASSFYSYNEQFF. The J gene is TRBJ2-1, the V gene TRBV21-1; the DNA was not used to check the table's D call, TRBD2. TRBV21-1 is classified as a pseudogene. The CDR3 spans 13 residues.

The J gene is TRBJ1-1, the V gene TRBV11-2, with 7 nucleotides matching TRBD1. Losses at the gene ends were 3 bases for V and 2 bases for J; bases not matched to a gene: 6. The CDR3 consists of 15 residues. Looked up from germline, CDR1 is SGHAT and CDR2 is FQNNGV. The DNA for the CDR3 is TGTGCCAGCAGCTTCGCAGGGGGATACAACACTGAAGCTTTCTTT. It translates to CASSFAGGYNTEAFF. The full variable domain, rest sourced from reference TRBV11-2 and TRBJ1-1, is EAGVAQSPRYKIIEKRQSVAFWCNPISGHATLYWYQQILGQGPKLLIQFQNNGVVDDSQLPKDRFSAERLKGVDSTLKIQPAKLEDSAVYLCASSFAGGYNTEAFFGQGTRLTVV.

This clone was counted once. The chain recombines TRBV11-2 with TRBJ1-2; possibly TRBD1 for D (6 bases). CDR1 SGHAT and CDR2 FQNNGV come from the germline V gene. Trimming left V 4 bases short and J 5 bases short, with 8 bases between. The CDR3 is 12 amino acids. The CDR3 DNA reads TGTGCCAGCAGCTCAACAGGGTATGGCTACACCTTC. Residues: CASSSTGYGYTF. Supplemented by reference TRBV11-2 and TRBJ1-2, the full variable domain reads EAGVAQSPRYKIIEKRQSVAFWCNPISGHATLYWYQQILGQGPKLLIQFQNNGVVDDSQLPKDRFSAERLKGVDSTLKIQPAKLEDSAVYLCASSSTGYGYTFGSGTRLTVV.

V is TRBV5-1 and J is TRBJ1-4; D is undetermined. Germline values: CDR1 SGHRS, CDR2 YFSETQ. This CDR3 region has 15 residues. The V end was cut by 0 bases, the J end by 4 bases, with 10 bases between. The CDR3 loop is CASSLGTAFNEKLFF. CDR3 sequence (DNA): TGCGCCAGCAGCTTGGGGACCGCCTTTAATGAAAAACTGTTTTTT.

This chain connects TRBV5-1 to TRBJ2-2; 8 bases map to TRBD1. V trimming: 3 bases; J trimming: 5 bases; junction bases outside the gene matches: 9. CDR1 and CDR2 (germline): SGHRS, YFSETQ. The CDR3 has 16 amino acids. The CDR3, as DNA: TGCGCCAGCAGCTCTATCAGGGGGCTGAGGACCGGGGAGCTGTTTTTT. This translates into CASSSIRGLRTGELFF.

The V call is TRBV28, the J call TRBJ2-7; 7 bases fit TRBD2. The junction had 20 bases not matched to a gene; V was cut back by 9 bases and J by 6 bases. The germline V gene encodes CDR1 MDHEN and CDR2 SYDVKM. CDR3 length: 16 residues. CDR3 in amino acids: CARALAVNAGGVEQYF. CDR3 bases: TGTGCCAGAGCGCTAGCGGTTAACGCTGGGGGGGTCGAGCAGTACTTC.

The table lists this clone with a few counts. V usage is TRBV28 and J usage is TRBJ2-7; 8 bases fit TRBD2. The germline V gene encodes CDR1 MDHEN and CDR2 SYDVKM. V lost 7 bases and J lost 0; bases outside the gene matches: 5. The CDR3 totals 14 residues. The CDR3 loop is CASNPRGVSYEQYF. DNA of the CDR3: TGTGCCAGCAACCCGCGGGGGGTCTCCTACGAGCAGTACTTC.

Written as DNA, the CDR3 is TGTGCCACCTTCCGGGCAGGCTTTAATGAAAAACTGTTTTTT. Translating gives CATFRAGFNEKLFF. The V call is TRBV6-5, the J call TRBJ1-4; no definite D call. Germline CDR1 and CDR2: MNHEY and SVGAGI. Trimming left V 10 bases short and J 4 bases short, with 16 bases between. This CDR3 contains 14 residues.

The rearrangement links TRBV6-2 or TRBV6-3 to TRBJ2-3; possibly TRBD1 or TRBD2 for D (7 bases each). CDR3 length: 16 residues. CDR1 and CDR2 from the germline V gene are MNHEY and SVGEGT. Trimming took off 5 bases at V and 3 bases at J, with 18 bases between the two ends. The CDR3 loop reads CASSPLQGRGTDTQYF. The CDR3 DNA is TGTGCCAGCAGTCCACTACAGGGGAGGGGGACAGATACGCAGTATTTT.

The V and J genes are TRBV5-1 and TRBJ1-1; a possible D gene is TRBD1 (6 bases). Germline V gives CDR1 SGHRS, CDR2 YFSETQ. The CDR3 length is 14 residues. The V gene lost 4 bases and the J gene lost 1 base, with 11 bases spanning the gap. The CDR3 reads CASSQGSANTEAFF. The CDR3 region has the DNA TGCGCCAGCAGCCAGGGGTCTGCGAACACTGAAGCTTTCTTT.

This clone is a singleton in its sample. The CDR3 here is CASSFYTGTGSYEQYF. The CDR3, as DNA: TGTGCCAGCAGCTTCTATACCGGGACAGGTTCCTACGAGCAGTACTTC. This chain joins TRBV5-5 and TRBJ2-7; 8 bases map to TRBD1. The CDR3 extends over 16 amino acids. V was pared by 2 bases and J by 1 base, with 8 bases of the junction left unmatched. Germline assignment: CDR1 SGHKS and CDR2 YYEKEE (reference sequence).

This chain links TRBV5-5 with TRBJ1-5; D is unresolved. The CDR3 has 14 amino acids. Germline values: CDR1 SGHKS, CDR2 YYEKEE (reference sequence). V shed 4 bases and J shed 11 bases, with 19 bases lying between them. CDR3 DNA sequence: TGTGCCAGCAGCACCGACTACGCGATAATAGCCCAGCATTTT. This sequence encodes CASSTDYAIIAQHF.